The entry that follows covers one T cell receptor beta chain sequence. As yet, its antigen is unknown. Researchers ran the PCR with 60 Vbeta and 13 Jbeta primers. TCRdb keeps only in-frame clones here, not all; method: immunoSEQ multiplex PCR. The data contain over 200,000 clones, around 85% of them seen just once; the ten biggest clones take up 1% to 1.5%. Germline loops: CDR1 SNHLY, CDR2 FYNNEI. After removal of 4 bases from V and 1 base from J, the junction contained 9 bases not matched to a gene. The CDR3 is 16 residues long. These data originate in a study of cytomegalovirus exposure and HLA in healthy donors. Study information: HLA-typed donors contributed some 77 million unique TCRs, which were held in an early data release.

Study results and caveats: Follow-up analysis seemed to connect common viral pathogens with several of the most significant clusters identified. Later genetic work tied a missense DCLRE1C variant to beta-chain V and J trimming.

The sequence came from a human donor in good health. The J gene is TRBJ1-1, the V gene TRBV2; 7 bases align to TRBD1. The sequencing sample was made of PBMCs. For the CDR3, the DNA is TGTGCCAGCAGTGCTCGGGTGGCAGGGGGGAACACTGAAGCTTTCTTT. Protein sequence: CASSARVAGGNTEAFF. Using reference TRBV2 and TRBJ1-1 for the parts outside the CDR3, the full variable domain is EPEVTQTPSHQVTQMGQEVILRCVPISNHLYFYWYRQILGQKVEFLVSFYNNEISEKSEIFDDQFSVERPDGSNFTLKIRSTKLEDSAMYFCASSARVAGGNTEAFFGQGTRLTVV.